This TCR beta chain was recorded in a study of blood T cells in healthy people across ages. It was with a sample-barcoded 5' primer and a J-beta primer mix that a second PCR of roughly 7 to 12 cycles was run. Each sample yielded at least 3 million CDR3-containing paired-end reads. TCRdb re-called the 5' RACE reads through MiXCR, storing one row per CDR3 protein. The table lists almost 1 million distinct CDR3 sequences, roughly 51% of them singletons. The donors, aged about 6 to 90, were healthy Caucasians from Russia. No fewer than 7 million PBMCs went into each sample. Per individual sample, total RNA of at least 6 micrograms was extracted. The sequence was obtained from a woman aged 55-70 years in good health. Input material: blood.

The CDR3 nucleotides are TGCAGTGCTAGAGTTGGACAGGGGGGTAGCAATCAGCCCCAGCATTTT. Protein product: CSARVGQGGSNQPQHF. The rearrangement uses TRBV20-1 and TRBJ1-5, with TRBD1 matching 10 bases. The CDR3 is 16 residues long. CDR1 is DFQATT, CDR2 SNEGSKA, per germline (reference sequence). With V trimmed by 1 base and J by 0 bases, 3 bases remained unmatched.